A single sample is the source of the 20 T cell receptor beta chains below, sequenced in a study of T cells after yellow fever vaccination. TCRdb analysed the 5' RACE reads with MiXCR anew, one entry per CDR3 protein. This repertoire shows some 400,000 distinct CDR3 sequences, about 6% found once; its top ten account for approximately 16%. The specimen comprised PBMCs, sampled 5 days after the yellow fever booster vaccination. The receptors originated from a man younger than 45 who received the YFV17D yellow fever vaccine.

This clonotype was found a few times. J is TRBJ2-7 and V is TRBV20-1, with D perhaps matching TRBD2 (5 bases). There are 14 residues in the CDR3. The germline V gene encodes CDR1 DFQATT and CDR2 SNEGSKA (reference sequence). Trimming removed 6 bases at V and 4 bases at J, with 19 bases between. For the CDR3, the DNA is TGCAGTGCCATAGGAGGTGTCCCCTATTACGAGCAGTACTTC. It specifies CSAIGGVPYYEQYF.

This sequence joins TRBV24-1 and TRBJ1-2; no firm D call. This CDR3 has 12 amino acids. Per germline, CDR1 KGHDR and CDR2 SFDVKD. V was pared by 3 bases and J by 5 bases, with 6 bases between. Written as DNA, the CDR3 is TGTGCCACCAGTGATGTAGGTTATGGCTACACCTTC. The encoded protein is CATSDVGYGYTF.

This clonotype came up many times. The rearrangement links TRBV27 to TRBJ2-2; D unresolved. V lost 6 bases and J 6 bases, leaving 5 bases between the germline ends. CDR3 length: 11 amino acids. In germline, CDR1 is MNHEY, CDR2 SMNVEV (reference sequence). CDR3 DNA: TGTGCCAGCAGCAAGGCCGGGGAGCTGTTTTTT. It yields the protein CASSKAGELFF.

The chain joins TRBV3-1 to TRBJ2-3; D may be TRBD1 (6 bases). The germline V gene encodes CDR1 LGHDT and CDR2 YNNKEL (reference sequence). V shed 0 bases and J shed 6 bases, with 7 bases lying between them. This CDR3 has 13 residues. CDR3 coding DNA: TGTGCCAGCAGCCAAGATCAGGGGGATACGCAGTATTTT. It is translated as CASSQDQGDTQYF.

This clonotype has a handful of counts. The chain links TRBV9 to TRBJ2-2; TRBD1 aligns across 10 bases. CDR1 and CDR2 (germline): SGDLS, YYNGEE. The CDR3 contains 17 residues. V trimming: 1 base; J trimming: 5 bases; junction bases outside the gene matches: 8. CDR3 sequence: CASSVRTGGMGTGELFF. CDR3 DNA: TGTGCCAGCAGCGTAAGGACAGGGGGAATGGGGACCGGGGAGCTGTTTTTT. The full variable domain, rest sourced from reference TRBV9 and TRBJ2-2, is DSGVTQTPKHLITATGQRVTLRCSPRSGDLSVYWYQQSLDQGLQFLIQYYNGEERAKGNILERFSAQQFPDLHSELNLSSLELGDSALYFCASSVRTGGMGTGELFFGEGSRLTVL.

In its sample, this clonotype was seen a few times. This chain connects TRBV5-1 to TRBJ2-7; 14 bases line up with TRBD2. The germline gives CDR1 SGHRS, CDR2 YFSETQ. The CDR3 length is 18 residues. The V segment lost 4 bases and the J segment 2 bases; nucleotides outside the gene matches: 11. Here the CDR3 DNA reads TGCGCCAGCAGCAAACCGGGACTAGCGGGAGAGAACCCCTACGAGCAGTACTTC. Its protein product is CASSKPGLAGENPYEQYF.

In this sample, this clonotype turned up a few times. The V gene is TRBV24-1, the J gene TRBJ2-3, with D possibly matching TRBD1 (6 bases). Germline lookup yields CDR1 KGHDR and CDR2 SFDVKD. Trimming stripped 5 bases from V and 3 bases from J, with 11 bases between. CDR3 length: 14 residues. CDR3 in DNA: TGTGCCACCAGTGGCACAGGGTTTACAGATACGCAGTATTTT. Its protein is CATSGTGFTDTQYF.

This clonotype was seen many times. This rearrangement joins TRBV29-1 to TRBJ2-7; no reliable D call. Per the germline V gene, CDR1 is SQVTM and CDR2 is ANQGSEA. Trimming took 6 bases from V and 0 from J, leaving 9 bases between them. This CDR3 region has 12 residues. CDR3 nucleotide sequence: TGCAGCGTCCTAAAGGACTCCTACGAGCAGTACTTC. Translation gives CSVLKDSYEQYF.

This clonotype was seen repeatedly, ten times or more. CDR3 sequence (DNA): TGTGCCACCGGGGTTTTGGGTCAAAATCAGCCCCAGCATTTT. Amino acids: CATGVLGQNQPQHF. This chain uses TRBV27 with TRBJ1-5; no clear D. The CDR3 length is 14 residues. CDR1 and CDR2 from the germline V gene are MNHEY and SMNVEV (reference sequence). V lost 10 bases and J lost 4, with 17 bases in between.

Many counts were recorded for this clonotype. The rearrangement joins TRBV7-8 to TRBJ1-6; weak D call: TRBD1 (5 bases). CDR1 and CDR2 (germline): SGHVS, FQNEAQ. CDR3 length: 14 residues. Trimming took 5 bases from V and 7 from J, leaving 12 bases between them. The DNA of the CDR3 is TGTGCCAGCAGCGTCGGGACGGTGAATTCACCCCTCCACTTT. This encodes CASSVGTVNSPLHF.

This clonotype was detected a few times. The chain has TRBV5-1 and TRBJ2-2; D is unclear. CDR3 length: 14 amino acids. Germline V gene sequence: CDR1 SGHRS, CDR2 YFSETQ. Trimming removed 7 bases from V and 3 bases from J, with 13 bases in between. Written as DNA, the CDR3 is TGCGCCAGCTACCCGGGTGGCGACACCGGGGAGCTGTTTTTT. Translating gives CASYPGGDTGELFF.

V and J are TRBV6-1 and TRBJ2-2; D is unresolved. V lost 5 bases to trimming and J lost 2 bases, with 9 bases between them. The CDR3 has 14 amino acids. The germline gives CDR1 MNHNS, CDR2 SASEGT. CDR3 DNA sequence: TGTGCCAGCAGTCCGCCCTTTAACACCGGGGAGCTGTTTTTT. Encoded protein: CASSPPFNTGELFF.

This sequence joins TRBV7-9 and TRBJ1-6, with a weak D call TRBD1 (5 bases). The CDR3 extends over 13 amino acids. Trimming took off 5 bases at V and 10 bases at J, with 12 bases between the two ends. Germline V gene lookup returns CDR1 SEHNR and CDR2 FQNEAQ (reference sequence). The CDR3: CASSQRWGSPLHF. CDR3 in DNA: TGTGCCAGCAGCCAGAGGTGGGGGTCACCCCTCCACTTT. Using reference TRBV7-9 and TRBJ1-6 for the parts outside the CDR3, the full variable domain is DTGVSQNPRHKITKRGQNVTFRCDPISEHNRLYWYRQTLGQGPEFLTYFQNEAQLEKSRLLSDRFSAERPKGSFSTLEIQRTEQGDSAMYLCASSQRWGSPLHFGNGTRLTVT.

V and J are TRBV18 and TRBJ2-5; tentatively, D is TRBD2 (6 bases). This CDR3 is 16 amino acids long. Trimming left V 4 bases short and J 4 bases short, with 19 bases between. The germline CDR1 and CDR2 sequences are KGHSH and LQKENI. This chain's CDR3 is CASSLSSPIGRETQYF. The CDR3 DNA follows: TGTGCCAGCTCACTATCTTCTCCTATCGGGAGAGAGACCCAGTACTTC.

V usage is TRBV7-9 and J usage is TRBJ2-7; D is perhaps TRBD1 (6 bases). CDR3 length: 13 amino acids. Germline-derived CDR1 and CDR2 are SEHNR and FQNEAQ (reference sequence). V gave up 6 bases and J gave up 6 bases, with 15 bases separating them. The CDR3 DNA follows: TGTGCCAGCAGTTACAACAGGGTCGGCGAGCAGTACTTC. It specifies CASSYNRVGEQYF.

This clonotype was detected a few times. The V gene is TRBV6-2 or TRBV6-3, the J gene TRBJ2-7; D tentatively fits TRBD1 or TRBD2 (5 bases each). CDR3 length equals 17 residues. The germline V and J ends were trimmed by 2 bases and 1 base, with 18 bases remaining between them. The V gene's germline CDR1 is MNHEY and CDR2 SVGEGT. CDR3 loop: CASSYLWDRQVSYEQYF. CDR3 coding DNA: TGTGCCAGCAGTTACCTATGGGACCGCCAGGTTTCCTACGAGCAGTACTTC.

This clonotype was counted ten times or more. V and J are TRBV6-2 or TRBV6-3 and TRBJ2-1; TRBD2 might be the D (6 bases). Germline values: CDR1 MNHEY, CDR2 SVGEGT. The CDR3 extends over 14 amino acids. V dropped 7 bases and J dropped 12 bases, with 22 bases sitting between them. The CDR3 loop is CASTLTGGMYGQFF. The CDR3, as DNA: TGTGCCAGCACCCTAACCGGGGGAATGTACGGGCAGTTCTTC.

The chain uses TRBV12-3 or TRBV12-4 and TRBJ1-4; D might be TRBD1 (6 bases). The CDR3 totals 16 residues. V gave up 6 bases and J gave up 4 bases, with 18 bases separating them. The chain's CDR3 is CASSLGGPTVNEKLFF. Written as DNA, the CDR3 is TGTGCCAGCAGCCTGGGGGGGCCAACCGTTAATGAAAAACTGTTTTTT.

This clonotype was seen a few times. The rearrangement joins TRBV11-2 to TRBJ2-2; D is ambiguous. Germline V gene lookup returns CDR1 SGHAT and CDR2 FQNNGV. The CDR3 covers 11 residues. V lost 7 bases, J lost 8 bases, and 8 bases lay in between. The CDR3 DNA reads TGTGCCAGCAACAACCAAGGGGAGCTGTTTTTT. The encoded protein is CASNNQGELFF.

This clonotype was detected ten times or more. V usage is TRBV29-1 and J usage is TRBJ2-2; tentatively, D is TRBD2 (6 bases). Germline CDR1 reads SQVTM; CDR2 reads ANQGSEA. With 0 bases removed from V and 7 bases from J, the gap between germline ends came to 18 bases. This CDR3 has 16 residues. The CDR3 DNA sequence: TGCAGCGTTGAAGATTCACGGCGGGGCCAGGACGGGGAGCTGTTTTTT. This gives the protein CSVEDSRRGQDGELFF.